A single sample is the source of the 14 T cell receptor beta chains below, sequenced in a study of blood T cell repertoires in COVID-19. Produced via immunoSEQ multiplex PCR; TCRdb's table is partial and in-frame only. The sample includes roughly 100,000 clones, over 70% of them seen just once. Sample: peripheral blood. Source of these receptors: a human donor with acute or convalescent COVID-19. The donor label of this sample is uncertain.

CDR3 amino acids: CASSIAPQVRYGYTF. The DNA for the CDR3 is TGTGCCAGTAGTATAGCCCCCCAGGTCCGGTATGGCTACACCTTC. The chain joins TRBV19 to TRBJ1-2; no clear D gene. V lost 1 base to trimming and J lost 5 bases, with 14 bases between them. This CDR3 is built from 15 residues. Per the germline V gene, CDR1 is LNHDA and CDR2 is SQIVND (reference sequence).

This clone was observed a handful of times. This chain joins TRBV12-3 or TRBV12-4 and TRBJ1-1; TRBD1 might be the D (5 bases). V dropped 6 bases and J dropped 1 base, with 9 bases sitting between them. The CDR3 is 13 residues long. As DNA, the CDR3 is TGTGCCAGCAGATTCAGGGAGAACACTGAAGCTTTCTTT. This translates into CASRFRENTEAFF.

This clone was seen only a few times. The V gene is TRBV30, the J gene TRBJ1-2, with D unclear. Germline loops: CDR1 GTSNPN, CDR2 SVGIG (reference sequence). V lost 4 bases to trimming and J lost 6 bases, with 12 bases between them. The CDR3 consists of 12 residues. CDR3: CAWNPGTDGYTF. In DNA, the CDR3 is TGTGCCTGGAACCCGGGAACGGATGGCTACACCTTC. Based on the CDR3 plus reference TRBV30 and TRBJ1-2, the full variable domain is SQTIHQWPATLVQPVGSPLSLECTVEGTSNPNLYWYRQAAGRGLQLLFYSVGIGQISSEVPQNLSASRPQDRQFILSSKKLLLSDSGFYLCAWNPGTDGYTFGSGTRLTVV.

V is TRBV5-5 and J is TRBJ2-5, with TRBD1 matching over 9 bases. The length of the CDR3 is 14 residues. The V and J ends lost 4 bases and 4 bases, in that order; junction bases with no gene match: 5. Germline-derived CDR1 and CDR2 are SGHKS and YYEKEE (reference sequence). This chain's CDR3 is CASSGTGGRETQYF. CDR3 nucleotides: TGTGCCAGCAGCGGTACAGGGGGCAGAGAGACCCAGTACTTC. The entire variable domain, with the rest obtained from reference TRBV5-5 and TRBJ2-5, is as follows: DAGVTQSPTHLIKTRGQQVTLRCSPISGHKSVSWYQQVLGQGPQFIFQYYEKEERGRGNFPDRFSARQFPNYSSELNVNALLLGDSALYLCASSGTGGRETQYFGPGTRLLVL.

This rearrangement joins TRBV9 to TRBJ1-1; D uncertain. V was clipped by 4 bases and J by 1 base, with 8 bases between them. Germline assignment: CDR1 SGDLS and CDR2 YYNGEE. CDR3 size: 13 residues. The chain's CDR3 is CASSSSRNTEAFF. The CDR3 DNA is TGTGCCAGCAGCTCAAGCCGGAACACTGAAGCTTTCTTT.

This chain uses TRBV24-1 with TRBJ2-6; no reliable D call. CDR3 length: 15 residues. Germline V gene data show CDR1 as KGHDR and CDR2 as SFDVKD. V lost 2 bases, J lost 0 bases, and 4 bases lay in between. The CDR3 nucleotides read TGTGCCACCAGTGATTGGCTCTCTGGGGCCAACGTCCTGACTTTC. Its protein product is CATSDWLSGANVLTF.

The chain uses TRBV29-1 and TRBJ2-1; 7 nucleotides agree with TRBD1. V was pared by 6 bases and J by 3 bases, with 8 bases of the junction left unmatched. Germline assignment: CDR1 SQVTM and CDR2 ANQGSEA. The CDR3 spans 14 residues. The CDR3 loop is CSVENRGIYNEQFF. The CDR3 nucleotides are TGCAGCGTGGAAAACAGGGGAATCTACAATGAGCAGTTCTTC.

J is TRBJ1-3 and V is TRBV4-1; a weak D match, TRBD1 (6 bases). Germline values: CDR1 MGHRA, CDR2 YSYEKL. The CDR3 is made up of 16 amino acids. V shed 2 bases and J shed 0 bases, with 11 bases lying between them. DNA of the CDR3: TGCGCCAGCAGCCAATCACAGGGAAACTCTGGAAACACCATATATTTT. Its translation: CASSQSQGNSGNTIYF.

CDR3 amino acids: CASSSRRGDIGELFF. Here the CDR3 DNA reads TGTGCCAGCAGCTCCCGTCGGGGTGATATCGGGGAGCTGTTTTTT. This sequence joins TRBV7-2 and TRBJ2-2, with D possibly matching TRBD2 (5 bases). The V gene lost 4 bases and the J gene lost 7 bases, with 16 bases spanning the gap. Germline CDR1 reads SGHTA; CDR2 reads FQGNSA. The CDR3 is 15 residues long.

V usage is TRBV11-2 and J usage is TRBJ2-5; 8 nucleotides match TRBD1. The trim removed 4 bases at V and 0 bases at J, leaving 4 bases unmatched. The CDR3 consists of 15 residues. Germline lookup yields CDR1 SGHAT and CDR2 FQNNGV. The CDR3 protein is CASSSGQADQETQYF. The DNA of the CDR3 is TGTGCCAGCAGCTCGGGACAGGCCGACCAAGAGACCCAGTACTTC.

CDR3: CASTYQTAGGAFF. CDR3 sequence (DNA): TGTGCCAGCACTTACCAGACAGCGGGGGGAGCTTTCTTT. J is TRBJ1-1 and V is TRBV28, with a tentative D call TRBD1 (5 bases). The ends were cut back, 7 bases at V and 10 bases at J, with 19 bases in the middle. Germline CDR1 is MDHEN and CDR2 is SYDVKM. The CDR3 extends over 13 amino acids.

V and J are TRBV19 and TRBJ2-1, with 8 bases identical to TRBD1. CDR3 size: 15 residues. The V gene's germline CDR1 is LNHDA and CDR2 SQIVND (reference sequence). V was clipped by 5 bases and J by 3 bases; unmatched bases: 6. CDR3 region: CASSADRADYNEQFF. The CDR3 region has the DNA TGTGCCAGTAGTGCGGACAGGGCCGACTACAATGAGCAGTTCTTC. Supplemented by reference TRBV19 and TRBJ2-1, the full variable domain reads DGGITQSPKYLFRKEGQNVTLSCEQNLNHDAMYWYRQDPGQGLRLIYYSQIVNDFQKGDIAEGYSVSREKKESFPLTVTSAQKNPTAFYLCASSADRADYNEQFFGPGTRLTVL.

J is TRBJ1-5 and V is TRBV5-1; D may be TRBD1 (5 bases). From germline, CDR1 is SGHRS and CDR2 YFSETQ. The germline V and J ends were trimmed by 7 bases and 3 bases, with 11 bases remaining between them. This CDR3 is 13 amino acids long. The CDR3: CASGAGPNQPQHF. In nucleotides, the CDR3 is TGCGCCAGCGGAGCAGGGCCCAATCAGCCCCAGCATTTT. Together with reference TRBV5-1 and TRBJ1-5, the CDR3 gives the full variable domain: KAGVTQTPRYLIKTRGQQVTLSCSPISGHRSVSWYQQTPGQGLQFLFEYFSETQRNKGNFPGRFSGRQFSNSRSEMNVSTLELGDSALYLCASGAGPNQPQHFGDGTRLSIL.

J is TRBJ1-5 and V is TRBV27; a possible D gene is TRBD1 (5 bases). Germline V gene lookup returns CDR1 MNHEY and CDR2 SMNVEV (reference sequence). V gave up 6 bases and J gave up 2 bases, with 8 bases separating them. The CDR3 is 13 amino acids. This chain's CDR3 is CASSQGRNQPQHF. CDR3 in DNA: TGTGCCAGCAGCCAGGGCCGCAATCAGCCCCAGCATTTT.